A single TCR beta chain is shown here with its context. These data come from a study of control samples from healthy donors and cancer patients. Method: immunoSEQ multiplex PCR; TCRdb's copy keeps in-frame clones and lacks some. The table lists approximately 140,000 clones, 92% of them singletons. Germline-derived CDR1 and CDR2 are MGHRA and YSYEKL. The V end was cut by 6 bases, the J end by 4 bases, with 15 bases between. CDR3 length: 14 residues. The sample was blood. The gene calls are TRBV4-1 and TRBJ1-2; TRBD1 might be the D (6 bases). The TCR comes from a man under 40 in good health. The CDR3 spells CASRVLGGSYGYTF. CDR3 DNA: TGCGCCAGCAGGGTCTTGGGGGGCAGCTATGGCTACACCTTC.